This TCR beta chain was recorded in a study of CD8 T cells in Susac syndrome. Remarks on this clonotype: The junction and the germline gene differ at one end; a read error may be behind it.

About 0.5 to 1 ug RNA was reverse transcribed with random hexamers. TCRdb called the immunoSEQ multiplex PCR reads again in MiXCR, with one record for every CDR3 protein. The profile shows about 140,000 distinct CDR3 sequences, about 95% of them singletons. Germline V lookup: CDR1 SGHDN, CDR2 FVKESK. The CDR3 spans 16 residues. Sequenced material: CD4+ T cells from PBMCs. V usage is TRBV14 and J usage is TRBJ2-2, with D perhaps TRBD2 (6 bases). This receptor was taken from a human donor with Susac syndrome. The CDR3 sequence is CVSSHRSSVNTGELFF. CDR3 DNA sequence: TGTGTCAGCAGCCACAGATCTAGCGTAAACACCGGGGAGCTGTTTTTT.